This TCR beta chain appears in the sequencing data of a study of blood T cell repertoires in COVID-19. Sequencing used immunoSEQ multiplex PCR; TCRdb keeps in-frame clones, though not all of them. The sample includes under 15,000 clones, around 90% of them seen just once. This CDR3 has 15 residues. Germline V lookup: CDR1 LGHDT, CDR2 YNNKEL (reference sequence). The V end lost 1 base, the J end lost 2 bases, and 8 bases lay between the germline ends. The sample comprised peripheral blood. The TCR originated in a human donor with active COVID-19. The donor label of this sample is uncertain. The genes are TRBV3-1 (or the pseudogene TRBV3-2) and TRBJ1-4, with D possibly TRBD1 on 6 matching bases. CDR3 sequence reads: CASSQGQGTNEKLFF. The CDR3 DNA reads TGTGCCAGCAGCCAAGGGCAGGGGACTAATGAAAAACTGTTTTTT.